Presented here are 32 T cell receptor beta chains from one specimen sequenced in a study of blood T cell repertoires in COVID-19. TCRdb's table, derived via immunoSEQ multiplex PCR, lists solely in-frame clones and lacks some. The sample records hundreds of thousands of clones, roughly nine tenths being singletons. The sample taken for sequencing was PBMCs or T cells enriched from blood (not recorded which). The receptors stem from a woman younger than 45 who had recovered from COVID-19.

The chain employs TRBV5-6 and TRBJ1-6, with D tentatively TRBD1 (6 bases). Germline lookup yields CDR1 SGHDT and CDR2 YYEEEE. Trimming removed 3 bases from V and 13 bases from J, with 17 bases in between. This CDR3 comprises 14 residues. The chain's CDR3 is CASSSPTGGLPLHF. The CDR3 DNA reads as TGTGCCAGCAGCTCCCCGACAGGTGGTCTGCCCCTCCACTTT.

This clone was observed a single time. At the DNA level, this CDR3 is encoded by other sequences in the same sample as well. The genes are TRBV5-1 and TRBJ2-5; D possibly corresponds to TRBD1 (6 bases). V was cut by 3 bases and J by 1 base, with 7 bases left in between. The CDR3 sequence is 13 residues long. Germline-derived CDR1 and CDR2 are SGHRS and YFSETQ. In nucleotides, the CDR3 is TGCGCCAGCAGCTCGACAGGCCAAGAGACCCAGTACTTC. This codes for CASSSTGQETQYF.

The J gene is TRBJ1-5, the V gene TRBV5-1; the D gene is possibly TRBD1 (6 bases). CDR3 length equals 15 residues. V lost 4 bases to trimming and J lost 2 bases, with 13 bases between them. CDR1 and CDR2 (germline): SGHRS, YFSETQ. CDR3 sequence reads: CASSILGAGNQPQHF. CDR3 DNA sequence: TGCGCCAGCAGCATCCTGGGGGCGGGCAATCAGCCCCAGCATTTT.

This clone was seen only once. V and J are TRBV5-6 and TRBJ1-5; a weak D match, TRBD1 (6 bases). The ends were cut back, 4 bases at V and 0 bases at J, with 23 bases in the middle. In germline, CDR1 is SGHDT, CDR2 YYEEEE. The CDR3 is 19 amino acids. The CDR3 nucleotides are TGTGCCAGCAGCCCTGGCGTCCCAGGGGCGAACCCTAGCAATCAGCCCCAGCATTTT. Its translation: CASSPGVPGANPSNQPQHF.

V usage is TRBV2 and J usage is TRBJ1-4, with TRBD1 identical over 7 bases. Unmatched junction bases numbered 8, after V lost 5 bases and J lost 5 bases. The CDR3 spans 15 residues. Per the germline V gene, CDR1 is SNHLY and CDR2 is FYNNEI. Here the CDR3 DNA reads TGTGCCAGCAGTTGGGCGACAGGGATCAATGAAAAACTGTTTTTT. It encodes CASSWATGINEKLFF.

The chain uses TRBV5-8 and TRBJ1-6; maybe TRBD1 (6 bases). Germline V gene sequence: CDR1 SGHTS, CDR2 YDEGEE. Trimming took 4 bases from V and 0 from J, leaving 14 bases between them. The CDR3 spans 17 residues. The CDR3 protein is CASSGVDRSSYNSPLHF. The CDR3 nucleotides are TGTGCCAGCAGCGGCGTCGACAGGAGCTCCTATAATTCACCCCTCCACTTT.

The chain combines TRBV7-2 with TRBJ2-3; 11 bases agree with TRBD2. This CDR3 contains 16 residues. Germline loops: CDR1 SGHTA, CDR2 FQGNSA. Trimming took 1 base from V and 9 from J; bases not matched to a gene: 9. The CDR3 DNA sequence: TGTGCCAGCAGCTTAGTGGTAGGGCTAGCGGGGGGAACGCAGTATTTT. Translated, it gives CASSLVVGLAGGTQYF.

Only a few counts were recorded for this clone. The chain combines TRBV5-4 with TRBJ2-7, with TRBD1 matching 7 bases. Per the germline V gene, CDR1 is SGHNT and CDR2 is YYREEE (reference sequence). The CDR3 totals 14 residues. V shed 9 bases and J 8 bases; nucleotides not matched to a gene: 17. The CDR3 reads CATALRGQGDQQYF. The CDR3, as DNA: TGTGCCACCGCCCTGAGAGGGCAGGGGGATCAGCAGTACTTC.

V usage is TRBV7-8 and J usage is TRBJ1-5; perhaps TRBD1 as D (6 bases). CDR1 SGHVS and CDR2 FQNEAQ come from the germline V gene. The CDR3 is 16 residues long. V lost 4 bases and J lost 0, with 13 bases in between. CDR3 sequence: CASSWYRAYSNQPQHF. For the CDR3, the DNA is TGTGCCAGCAGCTGGTACAGGGCTTATAGCAATCAGCCCCAGCATTTT.

This sequence joins TRBV11-3 and TRBJ2-7; D perhaps matches TRBD2 (5 bases). Germline loops: CDR1 SGHNT, CDR2 YENEEA. Trimming took 5 bases from V and 0 from J, leaving 8 bases between them. The CDR3 totals 13 residues. CDR3 sequence reads: CASSLGSSYEQYF. CDR3 DNA sequence: TGTGCCAGCAGCCTGGGGAGCTCCTACGAGCAGTACTTC. The full variable domain, in which reference TRBV11-3 and TRBJ2-7 provide the parts outside the CDR3, is EAGVVQSPRYKIIEKKQPVAFWCNPISGHNTLYWYLQNLGQGPELLIRYENEEAVDDSQLPKDRFSAERLKGVDSTLKIQPAELGDSAVYLCASSLGSSYEQYFGPGTRLTVT.

The rearrangement joins TRBV2 to TRBJ2-3, with D maybe TRBD1 (5 bases). Between the trimmed V and J ends, which lost 2 bases and 6 bases, there was a span of 18 bases. Germline loops: CDR1 SNHLY, CDR2 FYNNEI. The CDR3 loop spans 16 amino acids. The CDR3 here is CASSEQGYGSADTQYF. CDR3 bases: TGTGCCAGCAGTGAACAGGGATATGGGTCGGCGGATACGCAGTATTTT.

The chain links TRBV20-1 to TRBJ1-2; no clear D. V gave up 5 bases and J gave up 5 bases, with 9 bases separating them. CDR1 DFQATT and CDR2 SNEGSKA come from the germline V gene (reference sequence). The CDR3 extends over 11 amino acids. CDR3: CSAPRDYGYTF. DNA for the CDR3: TGCAGTGCTCCGAGGGATTATGGCTACACCTTC.

The J gene is TRBJ1-1, the V gene TRBV7-9; D is unclear. This CDR3 region has 12 residues. Germline CDR1 SEHNR, CDR2 FQNEAQ (reference sequence). Trimming pared 5 bases from V and 4 bases from J, leaving 8 bases between. The CDR3 DNA reads as TGTGCCAGCAGCCGCAGTGGCACTGAAGCTTTCTTT. It codes for CASSRSGTEAFF.

V gene TRBV5-1 combines with J gene TRBJ1-4; TRBD1 agrees at 9 bases. J lost 13 bases, V lost 5 bases, and 6 bases had no gene match. Germline V gene data show CDR1 as SGHRS and CDR2 as YFSETQ. The CDR3 runs to 12 residues. CDR3 loop: CASSSGQGRLFF. CDR3 DNA: TGCGCCAGCAGTTCGGGACAGGGACGACTGTTTTTT.

The gene calls are TRBV12-3 or TRBV12-4 and TRBJ1-2; 9 nucleotides agree with TRBD1. V lost 7 bases and J lost 6; bases outside the gene matches: 6. The CDR3 is 13 residues long. In DNA form, the CDR3 reads TGTGCCAGCAAAACCCGACAGGGGGATGGCTACACCTTC. Protein sequence: CASKTRQGDGYTF.

This clone showed up just once. The chain combines TRBV7-9 with TRBJ2-2; the D is unclear. The CDR3 length is 14 residues. Trimming removed 2 bases at V and 2 bases at J, with 6 bases between. Germline-derived CDR1 and CDR2 are SEHNR and FQNEAQ (reference sequence). This CDR3 is CASSLSTNTGELFF. The CDR3 DNA is TGTGCCAGCAGCTTAAGCACCAACACCGGGGAGCTGTTTTTT.

The V gene is TRBV5-1, the J gene TRBJ1-2, with 7 bases that match TRBD1. This CDR3 comprises 14 residues. After removal of 4 bases from V and 5 bases from J, the junction contained 8 bases not matched to a gene. Germline V gene lookup returns CDR1 SGHRS and CDR2 YFSETQ. CDR3 sequence reads: CASSTGQDPYGYTF. CDR3 bases: TGCGCCAGCAGCACAGGACAGGACCCATATGGCTACACCTTC.

J is TRBJ2-1 and V is TRBV28; D is possibly TRBD1 (6 bases). The length of the CDR3 is 14 residues. V was cut by 7 bases and J by 1 base, with 11 bases left in between. Looked up from germline, CDR1 is MDHEN and CDR2 is SYDVKM. The DNA for the CDR3 is TGTGCCAGCATGGGGGCCAATTCCTACAATGAGCAGTTCTTC. Protein sequence: CASMGANSYNEQFF.

The chain joins TRBV3-1 (or the pseudogene TRBV3-2) to TRBJ2-7, with a possible D match to TRBD1 (5 bases). Trimming pared 5 bases from V and 9 bases from J, leaving 23 bases between. The CDR3 is 15 residues long. From germline, CDR1 is LGHDT and CDR2 YNNKEL (reference sequence). The CDR3 reads CASSSSVQGLVVQYF. CDR3 sequence (DNA): TGTGCCAGCAGCTCCTCAGTGCAGGGCCTGGTGGTGCAGTACTTC.

The chain's CDR3 is CASSLAAGANYGYTF. The CDR3 DNA reads TGCGCCAGCAGCTTGGCCGCCGGAGCTAACTATGGCTACACCTTC. This chain links TRBV5-1 with TRBJ1-2; no definite D call. The germline V gene has CDR1 SGHRS and CDR2 YFSETQ. Trimming stripped 0 bases from V and 0 bases from J, with 9 bases between. This CDR3 is 15 amino acids long.

A single count supports this clone. The rearrangement joins TRBV7-2 to TRBJ2-5; 15 positions agree with TRBD2. Germline V gives CDR1 SGHTA, CDR2 FQGNSA. This CDR3 comprises 15 residues. V lost 5 bases and J lost 4; bases outside the gene matches: 2. CDR3 loop: CASSRTSGRVETQYF. The CDR3 DNA follows: TGTGCCAGCAGCCGGACTAGCGGGAGGGTAGAGACCCAGTACTTC.

V and J are TRBV2 and TRBJ1-2; possible D gene TRBD1, 5 bases. The ends were cut back, 2 bases at V and 8 bases at J, with 6 bases in the middle. This CDR3 is 11 amino acids long. In germline, CDR1 is SNHLY, CDR2 FYNNEI. This CDR3 reads CASSERGGYTF. CDR3 in DNA: TGTGCCAGCAGTGAAAGGGGAGGCTACACCTTC.

CDR3 residues: CASMSGGGANEKLFF. In nucleotides, the CDR3 is TGTGCCAGCATGTCGGGAGGAGGCGCGAATGAAAAACTGTTTTTT. The chain links TRBV28 to TRBJ1-4; the D is unclear. The CDR3 consists of 15 residues. V was cut by 7 bases and J by 5 bases, with 17 bases left in between. From germline, CDR1 is MDHEN and CDR2 SYDVKM.

Here the CDR3 reads CASSAKRELTQYF. CDR3 bases: TGTGCCAGCAGTGCCAAGCGGGAGTTGACCCAGTACTTC. The chain is built from TRBV27 and TRBJ2-5, with 8 bases aligning to TRBD2. With V trimmed by 5 bases and J by 7 bases, 6 bases remained unmatched. Germline V gene lookup returns CDR1 MNHEY and CDR2 SMNVEV (reference sequence). There are 13 residues in the CDR3.

The chain has TRBV5-1 and TRBJ2-7; D not resolved. V was cut by 0 bases and J by 0 bases, with 10 bases left in between. Per germline, CDR1 SGHRS and CDR2 YFSETQ. This CDR3 spans 15 amino acids. The CDR3 nucleotides are TGCGCCAGCAGCTTGGTTCCCCAACTCTCCTACGAGCAGTACTTC. Translation gives CASSLVPQLSYEQYF.

The chain combines TRBV9 with TRBJ2-7; 11 nucleotides agree with TRBD2. CDR1 and CDR2 from the germline V gene are SGDLS and YYNGEE. V lost 2 bases, J lost 1 base, and 2 bases stayed unmatched. The length of the CDR3 is 15 residues. The CDR3 sequence: CASSVGLAESYEQYF. CDR3 sequence (DNA): TGTGCCAGCAGCGTGGGACTAGCGGAATCCTACGAGCAGTACTTC.

The CDR3 DNA sequence: TGCGCCAGCTCTCGTCGGGACACAGGTTACAATGAGCAGTTCTTC. Amino acid sequence: CASSRRDTGYNEQFF. V usage is TRBV5-1 and J usage is TRBJ2-1; D may be TRBD1 (6 bases). The CDR3 runs 15 residues. Germline CDR1 is SGHRS and CDR2 is YFSETQ. Deletions cut 7 bases from V and 4 bases from J, with 18 bases between.

V is TRBV5-1 and J is TRBJ2-5; D unclear. There are 16 residues in the CDR3. The ends were cut back, 4 bases at V and 4 bases at J, with 20 bases in the middle. Germline V gives CDR1 SGHRS, CDR2 YFSETQ. The CDR3 loop is CASSAAPLIMRETQYF. The CDR3 DNA reads TGCGCCAGCAGCGCGGCTCCCCTTATAATGCGAGAGACCCAGTACTTC.

The genes are TRBV4-1 and TRBJ1-1, with a tentative D call TRBD1 (5 bases). Trimming removed 5 bases from V and 3 bases from J, with 22 bases in between. CDR1 MGHRA and CDR2 YSYEKL come from the germline V gene. CDR3 length equals 17 residues. CDR3 nucleotide sequence: TGCGCCAGCAGCGAGGCTGGTTGGGGCTATGGGGACACTGAAGCTTTCTTT. As protein: CASSEAGWGYGDTEAFF.

J is TRBJ2-2 and V is TRBV5-6; 8 bases align to TRBD2. The CDR3 loop spans 17 amino acids. Unmatched junction bases numbered 11, after V lost 6 bases and J lost 1 base. Germline V gives CDR1 SGHDT, CDR2 YYEEEE. The CDR3 region has the DNA TGTGCCAGCACAAGACCAGCGGGGGCCCTGAACACCGGGGAGCTGTTTTTT. Translated, it gives CASTRPAGALNTGELFF.

J is TRBJ2-5 and V is TRBV5-1; D may be TRBD1 (6 bases). Germline V gives CDR1 SGHRS, CDR2 YFSETQ. CDR3 length: 15 residues. V was trimmed by 4 bases and J by 4 bases, leaving 17 bases between them. CDR3 nucleotides: TGCGCCAGCAGCCCAGCGACAGGTTTGCGAGAGACCCAGTACTTC. Its protein is CASSPATGLRETQYF.

This rearrangement joins TRBV15 to TRBJ2-1; possibly TRBD2 for D (6 bases). The CDR3 runs 14 residues. The ends were cut back, 0 bases at V and 10 bases at J, with 13 bases in the middle. The germline V gene has CDR1 LNHNV and CDR2 YYDKDF (reference sequence). As DNA, the CDR3 is TGTGCCACCAGCAGAGAACGGGAGAGACGGGAGCAGTTCTTC. Its protein product is CATSRERERREQFF.